The entry that follows covers one T cell receptor beta chain sequence. The CDR3 has 16 amino acids. V shed 1 base and J 7 bases; nucleotides not matched to a gene: 9. From germline, CDR1 is LNHDA and CDR2 SQIVND (reference sequence). Study processing details: Amplification of reference gene primers provided the estimated nucleated cell counts. TCRdb's table, derived via immunoSEQ multiplex PCR, lists solely in-frame clones and lacks some. D and trimming were read from the DNA, whereas the V and J calls and clone size are those reported in that table. The sample lists tens of thousands of clones; about 86% were seen once. The data belong to a study of blood T cell repertoires in COVID-19. Study-wide context: Spain, Italy and the United States supplied samples that represented acute and convalescent COVID-19. Sources were T cells, B-cell-depleted T cells, or PBMCs; the material itself was cDNA or gDNA.

Sequencing input: peripheral blood. V and J are TRBV19 and TRBJ1-5; TRBD1 matches at 8 bases. The receptor was isolated from a middle-aged man with active COVID-19. CDR3 loop: CASSIAAGQGRQPQHF. The CDR3 DNA reads TGTGCCAGTAGTATAGCTGCCGGACAGGGAAGGCAGCCCCAGCATTTT.